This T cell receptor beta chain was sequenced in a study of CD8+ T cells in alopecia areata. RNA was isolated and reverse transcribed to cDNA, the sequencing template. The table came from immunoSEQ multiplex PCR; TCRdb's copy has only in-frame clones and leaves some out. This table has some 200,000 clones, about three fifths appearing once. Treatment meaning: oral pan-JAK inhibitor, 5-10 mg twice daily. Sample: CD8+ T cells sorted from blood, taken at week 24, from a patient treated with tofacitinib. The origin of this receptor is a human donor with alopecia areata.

The CDR3 nucleotides read TGCGCCAGCAGCTTGGTGAGGGGGCCGGGTAGTGAGCAGTTCTTC. Amino acids: CASSLVRGPGSEQFF. The rearrangement links TRBV5-1 to TRBJ2-1, with 7 bases lining up with TRBD1. V lost 0 bases and J lost 9; bases outside the gene matches: 9. The CDR3 is 15 amino acids. The germline CDR1 and CDR2 sequences are SGHRS and YFSETQ.